The clone carrying this T cell receptor (beta chain) was seen a few times. The data belong to a study of blood T cells in healthy people across ages. This CDR3 is 15 amino acids long. The germline V gene has CDR1 LGHNA and CDR2 YSLEER. Trimming shortened V by 1 base and J by 5 bases, and 14 bases separated the two germline ends. A second PCR, run for about 6 to 12 cycles, used a sample-barcoded 5' primer plus a J-beta primer mix. Carrying 12 random nucleotides, a template-switch adaptor labeled each individual cDNA molecule. TCRdb re-called the 5' RACE reads through MiXCR, storing one row per CDR3 protein. The table lists 1.5 million to 2 million distinct CDR3 sequences, under 30% of them singletons, with 7.7% in the top ten.

This receptor was identified in a woman aged 25-40 years in good health. The sample was blood. The J gene is TRBJ1-2, the V gene TRBV4-3, with D possibly TRBD1 on 5 matching bases. The CDR3, as DNA: TGCGCCAGCAGCCAAGCAGTGGGTGGGGGGTATGGCTACACCTTC. It translates to CASSQAVGGGYGYTF.